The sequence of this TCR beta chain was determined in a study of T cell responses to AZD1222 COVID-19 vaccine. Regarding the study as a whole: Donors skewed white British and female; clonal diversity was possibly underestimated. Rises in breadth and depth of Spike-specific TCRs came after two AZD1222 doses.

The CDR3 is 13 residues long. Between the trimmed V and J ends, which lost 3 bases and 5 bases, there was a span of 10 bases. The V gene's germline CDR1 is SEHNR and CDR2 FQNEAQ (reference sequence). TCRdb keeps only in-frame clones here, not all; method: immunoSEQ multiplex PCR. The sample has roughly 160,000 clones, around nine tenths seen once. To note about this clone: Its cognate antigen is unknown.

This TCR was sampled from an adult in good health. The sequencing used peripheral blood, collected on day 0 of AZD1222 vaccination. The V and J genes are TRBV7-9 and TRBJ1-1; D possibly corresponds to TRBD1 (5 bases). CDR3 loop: CASSFPGGTEAFF. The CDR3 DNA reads TGTGCCAGCAGCTTCCCTGGGGGGACTGAAGCTTTCTTT.